Below, 31 T cell receptor beta chains from the same sample are listed, as sequenced in a study of blood T cell repertoires in COVID-19. Method: immunoSEQ multiplex PCR; TCRdb's copy keeps in-frame clones and lacks some. The data contain roughly 130,000 clones, approximately 89% of them seen just once; the ten biggest clones take up less than 4.5%. Source material: peripheral blood. These receptors were obtained from an older woman with acute or convalescent COVID-19.

V and J are TRBV7-2 and TRBJ2-7; 13 bases agree with TRBD2. This CDR3 contains 14 residues. J gave up 5 bases and V 4 bases, and 2 bases lay outside the gene matches. Germline CDR1 SGHTA, CDR2 FQGNSA. The CDR3 sequence: CASSYGLAGDEQYV. Here the CDR3 DNA reads TGTGCCAGCAGCTATGGACTAGCGGGAGACGAGCAGTACGTC.

This chain uses TRBV2 with TRBJ1-1; D is ambiguous. Trimming stripped 5 bases from V and 0 bases from J, with 7 bases between. Germline-derived CDR1 and CDR2 are SNHLY and FYNNEI. The CDR3 totals 13 residues. CDR3 loop: CASSTDMNTEAFF. In DNA form, the CDR3 reads TGTGCCAGCAGTACAGACATGAACACTGAAGCTTTCTTT.

V usage is TRBV5-1 and J usage is TRBJ1-1, with D unresolved. Trimming removed 4 bases at V and 1 base at J, with 20 bases between. The CDR3 has 17 amino acids. Germline lookup yields CDR1 SGHRS and CDR2 YFSETQ. For the CDR3, the DNA is TGCGCCAGCAGCCCCCTCTCTTTCGGACTCTCGAACACTGAAGCTTTCTTT. Residues: CASSPLSFGLSNTEAFF.

The genes are TRBV28 and TRBJ1-2; 8 bases are a match to TRBD1. The V gene's germline CDR1 is MDHEN and CDR2 SYDVKM. The CDR3 consists of 16 residues. J was trimmed by 0 bases and V by 3 bases; bases with no gene match: 6. The CDR3 protein is CASSLITGGANYGYTF. CDR3 DNA sequence: TGTGCCAGCAGTTTGATCACAGGGGGAGCTAACTATGGCTACACCTTC.

The chain employs TRBV9 and TRBJ1-3, with 10 bases that match TRBD1. The CDR3 length is 15 residues. Trimming took 0 bases from V and 4 from J; bases not matched to a gene: 1. The germline CDR1 and CDR2 sequences are SGDLS and YYNGEE. Here the CDR3 reads CASSVGDRGGNTIYF. The CDR3 DNA reads as TGTGCCAGCAGCGTAGGGGACAGGGGCGGAAACACCATATATTTT.

The chain combines TRBV29-1 with TRBJ2-2, with D maybe TRBD2 (6 bases). The CDR3 runs 12 residues. The V and J ends lost 7 bases and 4 bases respectively, with 10 bases between them. The germline V gene encodes CDR1 SQVTM and CDR2 ANQGSEA. CDR3 region: CSGGLPTGELFF. CDR3 bases: TGCAGCGGGGGACTTCCCACCGGGGAGCTGTTTTTT.

This clone was seen only once. The rearrangement joins TRBV5-5 to TRBJ1-4; weak D call: TRBD1 (5 bases). Germline V CDR1 and CDR2: SGHKS, YYEKEE (reference sequence). The CDR3 extends over 14 amino acids. V gave up 4 bases and J gave up 8 bases, with 15 bases separating them. The CDR3 nucleotides read TGTGCCAGCAGCCAGGGATTCGTAAAAGAAAAACTGTTTTTT. Amino acid sequence: CASSQGFVKEKLFF. Complete variable domain (other parts from reference TRBV5-5 and TRBJ1-4): DAGVTQSPTHLIKTRGQQVTLRCSPISGHKSVSWYQQVLGQGPQFIFQYYEKEERGRGNFPDRFSARQFPNYSSELNVNALLLGDSALYLCASSQGFVKEKLFFGSGTQLSVL.

The sample holds a few counts of this clone. The CDR3 loop is CASSPGGSSYNEQFF. CDR3 DNA sequence: TGTGCCAGCTCACCAGGGGGGAGCTCCTACAATGAGCAGTTCTTC. V and J are TRBV18 and TRBJ2-1; a weak D match, TRBD2 (6 bases). Between the trimmed V and J ends, which lost 2 bases and 0 bases, there was a span of 8 bases. The CDR3 covers 15 residues. The germline gives CDR1 KGHSH, CDR2 LQKENI.

The rearrangement joins TRBV2 to TRBJ1-5; D is perhaps TRBD1 (6 bases). CDR1 is SNHLY, CDR2 FYNNEI, per germline. The CDR3 spans 15 residues. V was pared by 3 bases and J by 4 bases, with 13 bases between. The CDR3 coding sequence is TGTGCCAGCAGTGATCAGGGGTTAGCAAATCAGCCCCAGCATTTT. Encoded protein: CASSDQGLANQPQHF.

The chain joins TRBV19 to TRBJ2-1; 8 positions agree with TRBD2. CDR1 LNHDA and CDR2 SQIVND come from the germline V gene (reference sequence). With V trimmed by 7 bases and J by 6 bases, 14 bases remained unmatched. This CDR3 region has 16 residues. CDR3 region: CASTPRGTRVLNEQFF. CDR3 DNA: TGTGCCAGTACCCCCCGGGGGACTAGGGTCCTCAATGAGCAGTTCTTC. The full variable domain, completed using reference TRBV19 and TRBJ2-1, is DGGITQSPKYLFRKEGQNVTLSCEQNLNHDAMYWYRQDPGQGLRLIYYSQIVNDFQKGDIAEGYSVSREKKESFPLTVTSAQKNPTAFYLCASTPRGTRVLNEQFFGPGTRLTVL.

This clone has a single count. The chain is built from TRBV19 and TRBJ1-4; D is unresolved. This CDR3 is built from 17 residues. Germline loops: CDR1 LNHDA, CDR2 SQIVND (reference sequence). The germline V and J ends were trimmed by 3 bases and 4 bases, with 18 bases remaining between them. The CDR3 protein is CASSITAATGNNEKLFF. CDR3 DNA sequence: TGTGCCAGTAGTATTACTGCCGCGACGGGAAATAATGAAAAACTGTTTTTT.

The chain uses TRBV25-1 and TRBJ2-7; D gene unclear. This CDR3 has 11 amino acids. Trimming left V 5 bases short and J 7 bases short, with 9 bases between. Germline V gives CDR1 MGHDK, CDR2 SYGVNS. CDR3 in amino acids: CASSPLREQYV. The CDR3 DNA reads as TGTGCCAGCAGTCCGCTGCGGGAGCAGTACGTC.

V is TRBV4-1 and J is TRBJ1-1, with D unclear. Trimming stripped 4 bases from V and 0 bases from J, with 6 bases between. Looked up from germline, CDR1 is MGHRA and CDR2 is YSYEKL. This CDR3 comprises 13 residues. CDR3 sequence (DNA): TGCGCCAGCAGCCCTACAGTGAACACTGAAGCTTTCTTT. It codes for CASSPTVNTEAFF.

V is TRBV5-6 and J is TRBJ2-3, with TRBD2 identical over 8 bases. Per germline, CDR1 SGHDT and CDR2 YYEEEE. The J segment lost 2 bases and the V segment lost 1 base, leaving 3 bases of the junction unmatched. The length of the CDR3 is 15 residues. In DNA, the CDR3 is TGTGCCAGCAGCTTGAAGCGGGGGTACACAGATACGCAGTATTTT. This sequence encodes CASSLKRGYTDTQYF. Drawing the rest from reference TRBV5-6 and TRBJ2-3, the complete variable domain is DAGVTQSPTHLIKTRGQQVTLRCSPKSGHDTVSWYQQALGQGPQFIFQYYEEEERQRGNFPDRFSGHQFPNYSSELNVNALLLGDSALYLCASSLKRGYTDTQYFGPGTRLTVL.

This clone came up a few times. The V gene is TRBV30, the J gene TRBJ1-6; no clear D gene. V gave up 5 bases and J gave up 7 bases, with 21 bases separating them. The CDR3 is made up of 16 amino acids. Germline V gene data show CDR1 as GTSNPN and CDR2 as SVGIG (reference sequence). The CDR3 region has the DNA TGTGCCTGGGGCCGGGAACACCACCTCTCAAATTCACCCCTCCACTTT. Amino acid sequence: CAWGREHHLSNSPLHF. The complete variable domain, with remaining parts taken from reference TRBV30 and TRBJ1-6, reads SQTIHQWPATLVQPVGSPLSLECTVEGTSNPNLYWYRQAAGRGLQLLFYSVGIGQISSEVPQNLSASRPQDRQFILSSKKLLLSDSGFYLCAWGREHHLSNSPLHFGNGTRLTVT.

V and J are TRBV2 and TRBJ1-4; D perhaps matches TRBD1 (5 bases). The CDR3 is 14 residues long. CDR1 SNHLY and CDR2 FYNNEI come from the germline V gene. The ends were cut back, 4 bases at V and 7 bases at J, with 13 bases in the middle. Here the CDR3 reads CASSGGAGVEKLFF. For the CDR3, the DNA is TGTGCCAGCAGTGGCGGGGCGGGGGTTGAAAAACTGTTTTTT.

The sample holds a few counts of this clone. The genes are TRBV9 and TRBJ1-1; 11 bases match TRBD1. V was pared by 3 bases and J by 6 bases, with 19 bases of the junction left unmatched. Germline CDR1 SGDLS, CDR2 YYNGEE. This CDR3 is 19 amino acids long. The CDR3 DNA reads TGTGCCAGCAGCGCATTGTGGACAGGGGGCTTCGTAGGTAGGGCTGAAGCTTTCTTT. Amino acids: CASSALWTGGFVGRAEAFF. The full variable domain, its missing parts supplied by reference TRBV9 and TRBJ1-1, is DSGVTQTPKHLITATGQRVTLRCSPRSGDLSVYWYQQSLDQGLQFLIQYYNGEERAKGNILERFSAQQFPDLHSELNLSSLELGDSALYFCASSALWTGGFVGRAEAFFGQGTRLTVV.

The V and J genes are TRBV7-8 and TRBJ1-1; D is perhaps TRBD1 (5 bases). Trimming pared 7 bases from V and 3 bases from J, leaving 18 bases between. This CDR3 is built from 15 residues. From germline, CDR1 is SGHVS and CDR2 FQNEAQ. The CDR3 DNA is TGTGCCAGCACCATCGACGGGACGGGGGACACTGAAGCTTTCTTT. It yields the protein CASTIDGTGDTEAFF. Variable domain in full (rest from reference TRBV7-8 and TRBJ1-1): GAGVSQSPRYKVAKRGQDVALRCDPISGHVSLFWYQQALGQGPEFLTYFQNEAQLDKSGLPSDRFFAERPEGSVSTLKIQRTQQEDSAVYLCASTIDGTGDTEAFFGQGTRLTVV.

Details on this clone: The same CDR3 can be traced to other DNA sequences in this sample. The V call is TRBV9, the J call TRBJ1-3; no clear D. Germline CDR1 SGDLS, CDR2 YYNGEE. CDR3 length equals 15 residues. Deletions cut 0 bases from V and 0 bases from J, with 7 bases between. This chain's CDR3 is CASSVGGVSGNTIYF. CDR3 in DNA: TGTGCCAGCAGCGTAGGCGGGGTCTCTGGAAACACCATATATTTT.

The chain joins TRBV5-1 to TRBJ1-3, with D tentatively TRBD1 (6 bases). This CDR3 is 15 amino acids long. Germline CDR1 SGHRS, CDR2 YFSETQ. Trimming removed 2 bases at V and 0 bases at J, with 9 bases between. CDR3 bases: TGCGCCAGCAGCTTCGACAGGACCTCTGGAAACACCATATATTTT. Protein product: CASSFDRTSGNTIYF.

The chain couples TRBV19 to TRBJ2-3, with D possibly being TRBD2 (5 bases). V lost 3 bases and J lost 4, with 14 bases in between. The germline CDR1 and CDR2 sequences are LNHDA and SQIVND (reference sequence). The CDR3 has 15 amino acids. Here the CDR3 reads CASSISLARSDTQYF. In DNA form, the CDR3 reads TGTGCCAGTAGTATCAGCCTAGCACGGTCAGATACGCAGTATTTT.

This clone was found a few times. The rearrangement links TRBV4-1 to TRBJ2-6; D perhaps matches TRBD1 (6 bases). There are 17 residues in the CDR3. The germline CDR1 and CDR2 sequences are MGHRA and YSYEKL. The ends were cut back, 1 base at V and 3 bases at J, with 13 bases in the middle. The DNA of the CDR3 is TGCGCCAGCAGCCAAGTCCCACAGGGTGGTGGGGCCAACGTCCTGACTTTC. It yields the protein CASSQVPQGGGANVLTF.

This chain joins TRBV12-3 or TRBV12-4 and TRBJ2-7, with 8 bases lining up with TRBD2. The CDR3 length is 13 residues. The V segment lost 3 bases and the J segment 7 bases; nucleotides outside the gene matches: 5. CDR3 coding DNA: TGTGCCAGCAGTTTCTTAGCGGGGAGAGAGCAGTACTTC. This sequence encodes CASSFLAGREQYF.

This chain links TRBV7-2 with TRBJ2-5, with D perhaps matching TRBD2 (6 bases). V dropped 4 bases and J dropped 5 bases, with 17 bases sitting between them. Germline assignment: CDR1 SGHTA and CDR2 FQGNSA. This CDR3 is built from 15 residues. CDR3 loop: CASSSLWGRMETQYF. The DNA for the CDR3 is TGTGCCAGCAGCTCCTTATGGGGGAGGATGGAGACCCAGTACTTC.

In this sample, this clone turned up a few times. The V and J genes are TRBV18 and TRBJ1-1; D unresolved. The ends were cut back, 3 bases at V and 2 bases at J, with 13 bases in the middle. CDR3 length equals 15 residues. Per germline, CDR1 KGHSH and CDR2 LQKENI. In DNA, the CDR3 is TGTGCCAGCTCACCTTTCTCAACGGGTAACACTGAAGCTTTCTTT. Protein product: CASSPFSTGNTEAFF.

This clone has just one count. This sequence joins TRBV24-1 and TRBJ1-5; D might be TRBD1 (5 bases). The CDR3 sequence is 11 residues long. V dropped 5 bases and J dropped 11 bases, with 9 bases sitting between them. The germline CDR1 and CDR2 sequences are KGHDR and SFDVKD. CDR3: CATSGGGAQHF. CDR3 nucleotides: TGTGCCACCAGTGGAGGAGGGGCCCAGCATTTT.

This sequence joins TRBV10-3 and TRBJ1-6, with D possibly being TRBD1 (6 bases). The CDR3 covers 14 residues. The V and J ends lost 5 bases and 9 bases respectively, with 14 bases between them. Germline CDR1 ENHRY, CDR2 SYGVKD. CDR3 sequence: CAISTGTSPSPLHF. The CDR3 region has the DNA TGTGCCATCAGTACCGGGACATCACCTTCACCCCTCCACTTT.

A few counts support this clone. The chain joins TRBV9 to TRBJ2-7, with TRBD2 matching over 8 bases. Germline assignment: CDR1 SGDLS and CDR2 YYNGEE. V was clipped by 0 bases and J by 3 bases; unmatched bases: 8. The CDR3 spans 16 residues. The CDR3 sequence: CASSVALAGSIYEQYF. CDR3 in DNA: TGTGCCAGCAGCGTAGCCCTAGCGGGCAGTATCTACGAGCAGTACTTC.

This chain links TRBV28 with TRBJ2-2; a possible D gene is TRBD1 (6 bases). Germline loops: CDR1 MDHEN, CDR2 SYDVKM. Between the trimmed V and J ends, which lost 6 bases and 7 bases, there was a span of 9 bases. There are 12 residues in the CDR3. The DNA of the CDR3 is TGTGCCAGCAGACCAGGGGACGGGGAGCTGTTTTTT. Its translation: CASRPGDGELFF.

The rearrangement joins TRBV27 to TRBJ1-1, with D possibly TRBD1 on 6 matching bases. This CDR3 has 14 residues. V dropped 5 bases and J dropped 0 bases, with 10 bases sitting between them. CDR1 MNHEY and CDR2 SMNVEV come from the germline V gene (reference sequence). The CDR3 protein is CASSPDRMNTEAFF. For the CDR3, the DNA is TGTGCCAGCAGTCCCGACAGGATGAACACTGAAGCTTTCTTT.

CDR3 region: CASSESRVSSEAFF. The CDR3 region has the DNA TGTGCCAGCAGTGAATCCCGGGTGAGCTCTGAAGCTTTCTTT. The V gene is TRBV6-1, the J gene TRBJ1-1; D gene ambiguous. Deletions cut 2 bases from V and 6 bases from J, with 13 bases between. From germline, CDR1 is MNHNS and CDR2 SASEGT. This CDR3 comprises 14 residues.